What follows are 5 T cell receptor beta chains derived from one specimen sequenced in a study of CD8+ T cells in alopecia areata (dated by TCRdb to about 2018). The library was built by means of the immunoSEQ multiplex PCR assay. RNA was extracted from all samples and reverse transcribed into cDNA, which served as template for TCR sequencing. TCRdb mirrors the immuneACCESS table, restricted to in-frame sequences. Some clones are absent from its copies; in checked studies, under half trace to an unresolved V gene, and the reason for the others is unknown. The table for this sample lists 190,000 or so clones; about 62% of them were counted only once. 5.5% of the sample is held by the ten biggest clonotypes. Sample time point, as interpreted from the label and publication: around 26 weeks on oral tofacitinib. The treatment or condition label for this specimen denotes: oral pan-JAK inhibitor, 5-10 mg twice daily.

The sample consisted of CD4+ T cells sorted from blood, taken at week 24, from a patient treated with tofacitinib. The receptors shown here come from a human donor with alopecia areata.

This chain connects TRBV2 to TRBJ1-3, with a tentative D call TRBD1 (6 bases). Per germline, CDR1 SNHLY and CDR2 FYNNEI. The CDR3 totals 17 residues. The V end was cut by 3 bases, the J end by 3 bases, with 18 bases between. CDR3 sequence (DNA): TGTGCCAGCAGTGAGGGGGCCACTCGATATCGTGGAAACACCATATATTTT. This translates into CASSEGATRYRGNTIYF.

The chain couples TRBV9 to TRBJ2-1; D is unresolved. V lost 0 bases and J 7 bases, leaving 11 bases between the germline ends. The CDR3 is 14 residues long. Germline CDR1 reads SGDLS; CDR2 reads YYNGEE. CDR3: CASSVGVVANEQFF. The CDR3 nucleotides read TGTGCCAGCAGCGTAGGAGTAGTTGCGAATGAGCAGTTCTTC.

This clone is medium-sized within its sample. V usage is TRBV2 and J usage is TRBJ1-1; D possibly corresponds to TRBD1 (6 bases). Germline V gives CDR1 SNHLY, CDR2 FYNNEI. The V end lost 6 bases, the J end lost 11 bases, and 16 bases lay between the germline ends. The CDR3 is 12 amino acids. The CDR3 here is CASSESRGGAFF. DNA of the CDR3: TGTGCCAGCAGCGAGTCAAGGGGGGGTGCTTTCTTT.

CDR3 in amino acids: CASSEAQEAFF. The CDR3 DNA sequence: TGTGCCAGCAGTGAAGCTCAGGAAGCTTTCTTT. The rearrangement joins TRBV2 to TRBJ1-1; D remains unclear. There are 11 residues in the CDR3. The germline V gene encodes CDR1 SNHLY and CDR2 FYNNEI. V was clipped by 0 bases and J by 8 bases, with 4 bases between them.

This rearrangement joins TRBV5-1 to TRBJ2-1; TRBD2 agrees at 7 bases. Germline-derived CDR1 and CDR2 are SGHRS and YFSETQ. Trimming at V came to 3 bases and at J to 8 bases, leaving 11 bases not matched to a gene. CDR3 length: 15 residues. CDR3 nucleotides: TGCGCCAGCAGCTACCGTGGACTAGAAGGCCATGAGCAGTTCTTC. This gives the protein CASSYRGLEGHEQFF.